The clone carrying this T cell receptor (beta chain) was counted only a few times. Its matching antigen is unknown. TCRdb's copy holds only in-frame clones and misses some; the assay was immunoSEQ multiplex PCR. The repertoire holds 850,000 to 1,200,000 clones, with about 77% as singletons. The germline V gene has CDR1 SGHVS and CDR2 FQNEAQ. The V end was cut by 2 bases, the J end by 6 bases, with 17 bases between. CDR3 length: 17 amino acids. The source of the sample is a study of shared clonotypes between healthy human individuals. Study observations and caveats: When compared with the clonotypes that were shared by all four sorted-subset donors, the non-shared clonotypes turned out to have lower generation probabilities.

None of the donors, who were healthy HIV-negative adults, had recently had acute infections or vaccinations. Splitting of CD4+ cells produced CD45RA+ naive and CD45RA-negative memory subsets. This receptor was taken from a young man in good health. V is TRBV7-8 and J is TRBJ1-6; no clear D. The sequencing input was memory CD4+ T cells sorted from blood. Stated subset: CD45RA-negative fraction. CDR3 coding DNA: TGTGCCAGCAGCTTATTGGGGAGCATTAGATTTAATTCACCCCTCCACTTT. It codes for CASSLLGSIRFNSPLHF.